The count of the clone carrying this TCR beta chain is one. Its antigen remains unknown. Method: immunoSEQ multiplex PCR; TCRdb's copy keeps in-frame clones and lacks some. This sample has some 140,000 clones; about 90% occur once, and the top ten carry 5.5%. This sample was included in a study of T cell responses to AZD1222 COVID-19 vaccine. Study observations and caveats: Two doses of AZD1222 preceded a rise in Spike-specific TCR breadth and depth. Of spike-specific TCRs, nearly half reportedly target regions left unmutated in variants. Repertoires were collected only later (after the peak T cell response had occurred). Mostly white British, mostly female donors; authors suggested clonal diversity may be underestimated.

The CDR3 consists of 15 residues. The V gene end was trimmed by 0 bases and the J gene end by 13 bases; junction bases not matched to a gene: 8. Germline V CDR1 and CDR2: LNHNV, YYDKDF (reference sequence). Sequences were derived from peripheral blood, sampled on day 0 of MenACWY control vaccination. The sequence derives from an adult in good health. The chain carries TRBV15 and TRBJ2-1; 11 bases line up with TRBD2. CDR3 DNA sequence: TGTGCCACCAGCAGAGAGGATAGCGGGGGGGAGGAACAGTTCTTC. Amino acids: CATSREDSGGEEQFF.